The rows below give T cell receptor beta chains drawn from one sample of a study of T cell responses to AZD1222 COVID-19 vaccine. The assay was immunoSEQ multiplex PCR, and TCRdb's table has in-frame clones only and misses some. Of about 180,000 clones in the sample, roughly 88% were seen once. Specimen: peripheral blood, collected on day 0 of AZD1222 vaccination. The origin of the receptors is an adult in good health. The CDR3 runs from the conserved cysteine through the conserved F or W. Each record gives: clone size, V gene, CDR3 length, J gene, D gene, CDR3 protein, CDR3 DNA. D genes are given only for firm matches. Clone size, where shown, is once, few, many, or a class for clones that have expanded.

-,TRBV4-1,15,TRBJ1-2,TRBD1,CASSRGGQGLRGYTF,TGCGCCAGCAGCCGTGGGGGACAGGGTCTTCGCGGCTACACCTTC
-,TRBV23-1,11,TRBJ2-7,-,CASRPSYEQYF,TGCGCCAGCAGGCCATCCTACGAGCAGTACTTC
-,TRBV20-1,13,TRBJ2-7,-,CSASEGRPYEQYF,TGCAGTGCTAGTGAAGGGCGTCCCTACGAGCAGTACTTC
-,TRBV19,16,TRBJ1-5,-,CASSRDRSTPYQPQHF,TGTGCCAGTAGTAGAGACAGGTCGACCCCGTATCAGCCCCAGCATTTT
-,TRBV6-6,12,TRBJ1-5,-,CASTDSNQPQHF,TGTGCCAGCACCGACAGCAATCAGCCCCAGCATTTT
-,TRBV28,15,TRBJ2-2,-,CASSTPRTGTGELFF,TGTGCCAGCAGTACCCCCCGGACGGGGACCGGGGAGCTGTTTTTT
-,TRBV9,13,TRBJ1-1,TRBD1,CASSRTGGKEAFF,TGTGCCAGCAGTCGTACAGGGGGCAAAGAAGCTTTCTTT
-,TRBV10-2,15,TRBJ1-2,-,CATSPGTSGTDGYTF,TGCGCCACCTCCCCCGGGACCAGCGGCACTGATGGCTACACCTTC
-,TRBV4-1,15,TRBJ2-7,-,CASSQGSGPRNEQYF,TGCGCCAGCAGCCAAGGATCGGGCCCGAGGAACGAGCAGTACTTC
-,TRBV27,12,TRBJ2-1,-,CASSYSIGEQFF,TGTGCCAGCAGTTACTCTATCGGTGAGCAGTTCTTC
many,TRBV29-1,13,TRBJ1-2,TRBD1,CSAMAQGDEGYTF,TGCAGCGCTATGGCCCAGGGGGATGAAGGCTACACCTTC
-,TRBV5-1,15,TRBJ1-4,-,CASSSTAATNEKLFF,TGCGCCAGCAGCTCGACAGCTGCAACTAATGAAAAACTGTTTTTT
few,TRBV3-1/TRBV3-2,12,TRBJ2-1,-,CASSLTGTEQFF,TGTGCCAGCAGCCTGACAGGTACGGAGCAGTTCTTC
-,TRBV4-2,15,TRBJ2-3,-,CASSQEVVGTVTQYF,TGTGCCAGCAGCCAAGAGGTGGTTGGAACCGTTACGCAGTATTTT
-,TRBV28,15,TRBJ1-2,-,CASSLYGGPGYGYTF,TGTGCCAGCAGTTTATACGGGGGGCCGGGCTATGGCTACACCTTC
-,TRBV18,14,TRBJ1-1,TRBD1,CASSANRGSTEAFF,TGTGCCAGCTCAGCCAACAGGGGTTCGACTGAAGCTTTCTTT
-,TRBV30,10,TRBJ1-2,-,CACSGYGYTF,TGTGCCTGTTCGGGATATGGCTACACCTTC
-,TRBV7-9,13,TRBJ2-5,-,CASSLRGQETQYF,TGTGCCAGCAGCTTAAGGGGTCAAGAGACCCAGTACTTC
once,TRBV30,17,TRBJ1-5,TRBD1,CAWSHRQGAVKGQPQHF,TGTGCCTGGAGCCATCGGCAGGGGGCGGTCAAAGGCCAGCCCCAGCATTTT
-,TRBV7-6,15,TRBJ2-7,TRBD1,CASSRMTGNSYEQYF,TGTGCCAGCAGCCGGATGACAGGGAATTCCTACGAGCAGTACTTC
-,TRBV5-5,15,TRBJ2-5,TRBD2,CASSTGTSGVETQYF,TGTGCCAGCAGCACCGGGACTAGCGGGGTAGAGACCCAGTACTTC
-,TRBV28,17,TRBJ1-5,-,CASSFGGSGISNQPQHF,TGTGCCAGCAGTTTTGGGGGATCAGGGATTAGCAATCAGCCCCAGCATTTT
-,TRBV5-1,22,TRBJ2-7,-,CASSSRTGKSGMASGGTYEQYF,TGCGCCAGCAGCTCCCGGACAGGGAAAAGCGGTATGGCTAGCGGAGGAACCTACGAGCAGTACTTC
-,TRBV19,17,TRBJ2-2,TRBD1,CASSSNRGGLNTGELFF,TGTGCCAGTAGTTCTAACAGGGGCGGTTTGAACACCGGGGAGCTGTTTTTT
-,TRBV5-6,15,TRBJ1-5,-,CASSLGYSNDQPQHF,TGTGCCAGCAGCTTGGGATATAGCAACGATCAGCCCCAGCATTTT
-,TRBV2,13,TRBJ1-4,-,CASSSTTNEKLFF,TGTGCCAGCAGTTCTACAACTAATGAAAAACTGTTTTTT
-,TRBV2,14,TRBJ1-2,TRBD1,CASTRDRVNYGYTF,TGTGCCAGCACTCGGGACAGGGTTAACTATGGCTACACCTTC
-,TRBV7-9,15,TRBJ1-2,TRBD1,CASSLAGTGGYGYTF,TGTGCCAGCAGCTTAGCGGGGACAGGGGGCTATGGCTACACCTTC
-,TRBV11-2,17,TRBJ2-3,TRBD1,CASSLGVQGAGTDTQYF,TGTGCCAGCAGCTTAGGAGTACAGGGGGCTGGCACAGATACGCAGTATTTT
few,TRBV7-3,15,TRBJ2-3,TRBD2,CASSPSGGAVDTQYF,TGTGCCAGCAGCCCTAGCGGGGGGGCCGTAGATACGCAGTATTTT
-,TRBV5-1,16,TRBJ2-1,TRBD2,CASSSTLAGGNNEQFF,TGCGCCAGCAGCTCCACACTAGCGGGGGGCAACAATGAGCAGTTCTTC
-,TRBV10-3,13,TRBJ1-2,-,CAISVDQGYGYTF,TGTGCCATCAGTGTGGACCAGGGGTACGGCTACACCTTC
-,TRBV19,15,TRBJ1-2,-,CASSTPGRSTDGYTF,TGTGCCAGTAGTACCCCGGGTCGTTCGACGGATGGCTACACCTTC